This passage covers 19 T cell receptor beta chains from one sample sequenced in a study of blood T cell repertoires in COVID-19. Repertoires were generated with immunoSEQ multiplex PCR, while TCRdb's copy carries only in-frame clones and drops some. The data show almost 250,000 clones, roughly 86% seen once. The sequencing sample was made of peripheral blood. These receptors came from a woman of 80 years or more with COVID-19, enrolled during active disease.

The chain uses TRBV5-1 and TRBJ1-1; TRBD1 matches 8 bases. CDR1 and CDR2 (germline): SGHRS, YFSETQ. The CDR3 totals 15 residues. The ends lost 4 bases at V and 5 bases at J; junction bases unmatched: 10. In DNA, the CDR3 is TGCGCCAGCAGCCGTGGACAGGGTTCAAGAACTGAAGCTTTCTTT. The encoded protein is CASSRGQGSRTEAFF.

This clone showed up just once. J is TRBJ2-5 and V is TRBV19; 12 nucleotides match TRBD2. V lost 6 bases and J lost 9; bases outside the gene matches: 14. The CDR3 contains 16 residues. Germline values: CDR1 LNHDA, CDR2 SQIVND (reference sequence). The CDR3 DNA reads TGTGCCAGTAGCCTATCCTTGCCTAGCGGGGGGGCTTCCCAGTACTTC. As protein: CASSLSLPSGGASQYF.

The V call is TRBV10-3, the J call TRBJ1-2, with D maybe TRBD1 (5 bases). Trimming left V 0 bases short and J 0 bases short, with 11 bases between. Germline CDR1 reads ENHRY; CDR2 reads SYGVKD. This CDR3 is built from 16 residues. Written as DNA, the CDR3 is TGTGCCATCAGTGAGTCCTCTTCGGGGGCTAACTATGGCTACACCTTC. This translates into CAISESSSGANYGYTF.

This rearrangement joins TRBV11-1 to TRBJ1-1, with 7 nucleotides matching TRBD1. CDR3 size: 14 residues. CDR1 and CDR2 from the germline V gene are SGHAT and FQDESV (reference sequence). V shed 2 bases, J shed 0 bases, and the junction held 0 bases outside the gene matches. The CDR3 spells CASSLQGVNTEAFF. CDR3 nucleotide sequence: TGTGCCAGCAGCTTACAGGGGGTGAACACTGAAGCTTTCTTT.

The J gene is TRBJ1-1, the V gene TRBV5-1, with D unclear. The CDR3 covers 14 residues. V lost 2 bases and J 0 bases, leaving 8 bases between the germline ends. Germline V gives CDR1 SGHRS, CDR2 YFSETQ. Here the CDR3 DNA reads TGCGCCAGCAGCTTCGGGGAATTGAACACTGAAGCTTTCTTT. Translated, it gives CASSFGELNTEAFF. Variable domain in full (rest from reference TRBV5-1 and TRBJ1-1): KAGVTQTPRYLIKTRGQQVTLSCSPISGHRSVSWYQQTPGQGLQFLFEYFSETQRNKGNFPGRFSGRQFSNSRSEMNVSTLELGDSALYLCASSFGELNTEAFFGQGTRLTVV.

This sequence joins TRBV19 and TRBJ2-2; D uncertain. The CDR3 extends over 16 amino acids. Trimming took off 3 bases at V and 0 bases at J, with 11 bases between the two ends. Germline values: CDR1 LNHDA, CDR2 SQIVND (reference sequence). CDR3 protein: CASSIRLSTNTGELFF. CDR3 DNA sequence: TGTGCCAGTAGTATTCGGTTATCCACGAACACCGGGGAGCTGTTTTTT.

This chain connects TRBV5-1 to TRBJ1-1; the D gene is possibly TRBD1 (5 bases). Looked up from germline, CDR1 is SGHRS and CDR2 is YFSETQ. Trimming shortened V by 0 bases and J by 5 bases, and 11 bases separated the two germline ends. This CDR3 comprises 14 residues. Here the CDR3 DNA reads TGCGCCAGCAGCTTGGGCAGGGAAGGAACTGAAGCTTTCTTT. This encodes CASSLGREGTEAFF.

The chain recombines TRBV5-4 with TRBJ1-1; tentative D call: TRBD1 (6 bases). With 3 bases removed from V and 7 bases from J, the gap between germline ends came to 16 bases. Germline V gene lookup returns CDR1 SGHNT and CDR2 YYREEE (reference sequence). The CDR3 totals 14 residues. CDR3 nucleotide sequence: TGTGCCAGCAGCTCCTACAGGGTTTCCGATGAAGCTTTCTTT. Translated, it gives CASSSYRVSDEAFF.

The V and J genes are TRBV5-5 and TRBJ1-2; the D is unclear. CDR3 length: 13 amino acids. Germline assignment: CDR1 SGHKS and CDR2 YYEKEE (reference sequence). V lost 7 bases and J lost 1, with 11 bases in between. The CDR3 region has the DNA TGTGCCAGCGGGCCTCCCCGTAACTATGGCTACACCTTC. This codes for CASGPPRNYGYTF.

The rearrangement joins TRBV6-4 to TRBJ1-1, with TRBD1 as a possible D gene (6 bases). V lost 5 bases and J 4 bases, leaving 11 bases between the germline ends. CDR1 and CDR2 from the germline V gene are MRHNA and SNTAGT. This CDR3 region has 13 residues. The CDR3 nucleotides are TGTGCCAGCAGTTCTATCAGGGGCACTGAAGCTTTCTTT. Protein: CASSSIRGTEAFF.

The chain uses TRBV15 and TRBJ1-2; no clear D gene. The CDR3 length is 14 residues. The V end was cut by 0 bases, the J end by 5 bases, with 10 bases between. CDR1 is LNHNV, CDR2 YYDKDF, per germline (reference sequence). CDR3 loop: CATSRDSGGYGYTF. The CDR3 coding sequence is TGTGCCACCAGCAGAGATAGTGGCGGGTATGGCTACACCTTC.

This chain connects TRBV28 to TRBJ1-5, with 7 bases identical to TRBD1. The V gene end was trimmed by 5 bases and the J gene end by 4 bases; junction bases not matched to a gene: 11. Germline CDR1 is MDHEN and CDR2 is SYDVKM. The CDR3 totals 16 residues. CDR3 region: CASSLRGGQANQPQHF. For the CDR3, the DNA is TGTGCCAGCAGTCTGCGGGGAGGACAGGCAAATCAGCCCCAGCATTTT.

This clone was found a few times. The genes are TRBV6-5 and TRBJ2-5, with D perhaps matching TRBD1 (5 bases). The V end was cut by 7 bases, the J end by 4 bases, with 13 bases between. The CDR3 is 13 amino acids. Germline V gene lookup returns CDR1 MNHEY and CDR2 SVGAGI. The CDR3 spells CASMWVRGETQYF. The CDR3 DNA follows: TGTGCCAGCATGTGGGTTAGGGGAGAGACCCAGTACTTC.

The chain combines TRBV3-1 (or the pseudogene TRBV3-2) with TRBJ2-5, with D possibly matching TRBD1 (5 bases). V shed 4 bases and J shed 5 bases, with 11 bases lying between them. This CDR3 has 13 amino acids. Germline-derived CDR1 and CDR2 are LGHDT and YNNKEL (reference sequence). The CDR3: CASSRGHTETQYF. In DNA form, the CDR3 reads TGTGCCAGCAGCCGAGGACACACGGAGACCCAGTACTTC.

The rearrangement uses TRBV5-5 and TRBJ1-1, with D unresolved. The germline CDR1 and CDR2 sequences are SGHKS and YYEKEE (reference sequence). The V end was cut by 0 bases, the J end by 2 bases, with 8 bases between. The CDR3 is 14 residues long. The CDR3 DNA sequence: TGTGCCAGCAGCTTGGCTGGAGCTAACACTGAAGCTTTCTTT. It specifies CASSLAGANTEAFF. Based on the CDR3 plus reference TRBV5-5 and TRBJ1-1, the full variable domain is DAGVTQSPTHLIKTRGQQVTLRCSPISGHKSVSWYQQVLGQGPQFIFQYYEKEERGRGNFPDRFSARQFPNYSSELNVNALLLGDSALYLCASSLAGANTEAFFGQGTRLTVV.

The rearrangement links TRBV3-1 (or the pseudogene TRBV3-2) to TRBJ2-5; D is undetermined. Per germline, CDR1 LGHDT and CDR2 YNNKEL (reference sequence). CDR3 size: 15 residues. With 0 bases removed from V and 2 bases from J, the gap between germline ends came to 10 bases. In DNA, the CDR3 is TGTGCCAGCAGCCAAGAGCCCTGGCAGCAAGAGACCCAGTACTTC. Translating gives CASSQEPWQQETQYF.

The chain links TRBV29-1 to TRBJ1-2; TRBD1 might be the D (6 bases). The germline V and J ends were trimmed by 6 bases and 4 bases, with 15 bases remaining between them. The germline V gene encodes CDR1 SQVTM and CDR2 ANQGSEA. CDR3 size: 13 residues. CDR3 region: CSVIGQGTYGYTF. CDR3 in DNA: TGCAGCGTAATCGGGCAGGGGACCTATGGCTACACCTTC.

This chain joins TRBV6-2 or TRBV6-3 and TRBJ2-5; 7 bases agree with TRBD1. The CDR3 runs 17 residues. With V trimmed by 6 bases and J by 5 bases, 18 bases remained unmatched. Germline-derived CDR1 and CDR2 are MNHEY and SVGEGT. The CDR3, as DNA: TGTGCCAGCAGCCCGGGGAGACAGGGCGCATCGGGGGAGACCCAGTACTTC. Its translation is CASSPGRQGASGETQYF.

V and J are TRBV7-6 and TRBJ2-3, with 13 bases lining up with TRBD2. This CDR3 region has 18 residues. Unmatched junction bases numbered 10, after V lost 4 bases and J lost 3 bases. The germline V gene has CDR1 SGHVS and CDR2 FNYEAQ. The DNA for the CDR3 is TGTGCCAGCAGCTCCACTACGACTAGCGGGGGGCAGACAGATACGCAGTATTTT. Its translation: CASSSTTTSGGQTDTQYF.